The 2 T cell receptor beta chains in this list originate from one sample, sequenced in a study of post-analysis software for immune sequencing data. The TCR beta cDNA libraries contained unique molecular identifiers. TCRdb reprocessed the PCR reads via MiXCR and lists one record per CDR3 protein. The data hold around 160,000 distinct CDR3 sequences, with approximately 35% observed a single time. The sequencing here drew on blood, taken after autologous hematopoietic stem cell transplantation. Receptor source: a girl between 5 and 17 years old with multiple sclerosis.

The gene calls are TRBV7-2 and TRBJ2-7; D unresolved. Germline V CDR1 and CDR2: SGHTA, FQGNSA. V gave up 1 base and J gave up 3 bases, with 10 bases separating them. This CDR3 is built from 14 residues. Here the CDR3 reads CASSLVPEIYEQYF. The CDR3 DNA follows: TGTGCCAGCAGCTTAGTCCCGGAAATCTACGAGCAGTACTTC.

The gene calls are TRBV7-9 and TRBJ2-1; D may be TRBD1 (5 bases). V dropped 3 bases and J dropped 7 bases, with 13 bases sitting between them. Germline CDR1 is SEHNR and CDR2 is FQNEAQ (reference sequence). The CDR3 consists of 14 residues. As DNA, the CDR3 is TGTGCCAGCAGCTTCGAAGGCGACAGAAATGAGCAGTTCTTC. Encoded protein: CASSFEGDRNEQFF. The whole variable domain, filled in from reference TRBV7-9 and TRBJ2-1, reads DTGVSQNPRHKITKRGQNVTFRCDPISEHNRLYWYRQTLGQGPEFLTYFQNEAQLEKSRLLSDRFSAERPKGSFSTLEIQRTEQGDSAMYLCASSFEGDRNEQFFGPGTRLTVL.